This T cell receptor (beta chain) was sequenced in a study of CD8 T cells in Susac syndrome. J was trimmed by 4 bases and V by 6 bases; bases with no gene match: 10. The CDR3 length is 16 residues. RNA totalling about 0.45 to 1 ug underwent reverse transcription with random hexamers. MiXCR, run by TCRdb on the immunoSEQ multiplex PCR reads, gives a single entry per CDR3 protein. The data hold 150,000 to 200,000 distinct CDR3 sequences, with roughly 92% observed a single time. CD8+ and CD4+ T cells from blood underwent TCR beta sequencing. CD8+ and CD4+ T cells were negatively isolated; TEMRA cells were FACS-enriched.

What was sequenced was CD4+ T cells from PBMCs. V and J are TRBV12-3 or TRBV12-4 and TRBJ2-5; 11 bases are a match to TRBD1. This TCR derives from a human donor with multiple sclerosis. The CDR3 loop is CASRTGTGGSLETQYF. CDR3 nucleotide sequence: TGTGCCAGCAGAACCGGGACAGGGGGTTCATTAGAGACCCAGTACTTC.